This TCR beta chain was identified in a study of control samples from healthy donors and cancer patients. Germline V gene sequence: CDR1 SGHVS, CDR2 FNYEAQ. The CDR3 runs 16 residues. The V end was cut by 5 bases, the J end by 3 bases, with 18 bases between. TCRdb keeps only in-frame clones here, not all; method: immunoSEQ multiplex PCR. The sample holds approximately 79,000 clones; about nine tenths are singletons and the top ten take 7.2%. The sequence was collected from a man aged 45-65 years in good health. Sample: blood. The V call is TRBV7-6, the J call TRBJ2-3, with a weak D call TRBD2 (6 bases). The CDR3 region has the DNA TGTGCCAGCAGCCTAGAGATAGTAGCGGATACAGATACGCAGTATTTT. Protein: CASSLEIVADTDTQYF. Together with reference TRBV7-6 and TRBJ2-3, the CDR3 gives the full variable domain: GAGVSQSPRYKVTKRGQDVALRCDPISGHVSLYWYRQALGQGPEFLTYFNYEAQQDKSGLPNDRFSAERPEGSISTLTIQRTEQRDSAMYRCASSLEIVADTDTQYFGPGTRLTVL.